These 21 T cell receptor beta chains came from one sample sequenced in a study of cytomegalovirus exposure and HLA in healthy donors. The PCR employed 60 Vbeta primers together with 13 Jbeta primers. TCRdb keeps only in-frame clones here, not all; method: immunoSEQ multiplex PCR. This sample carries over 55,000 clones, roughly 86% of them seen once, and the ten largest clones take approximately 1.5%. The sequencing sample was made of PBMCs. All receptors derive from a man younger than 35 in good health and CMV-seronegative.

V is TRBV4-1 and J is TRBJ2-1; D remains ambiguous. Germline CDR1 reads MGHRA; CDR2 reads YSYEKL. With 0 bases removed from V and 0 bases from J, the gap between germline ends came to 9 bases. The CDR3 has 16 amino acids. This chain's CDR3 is CASSQERASSYNEQFF. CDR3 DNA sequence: TGCGCCAGCAGCCAAGAACGAGCGAGCTCCTACAATGAGCAGTTCTTC.

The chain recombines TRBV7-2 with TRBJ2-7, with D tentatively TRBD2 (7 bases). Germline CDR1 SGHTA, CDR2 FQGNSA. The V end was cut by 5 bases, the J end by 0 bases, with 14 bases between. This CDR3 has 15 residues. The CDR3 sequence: CASSLKGGSSYEQYF. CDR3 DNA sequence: TGTGCCAGCAGCCTAAAGGGGGGGAGCTCCTACGAGCAGTACTTC.

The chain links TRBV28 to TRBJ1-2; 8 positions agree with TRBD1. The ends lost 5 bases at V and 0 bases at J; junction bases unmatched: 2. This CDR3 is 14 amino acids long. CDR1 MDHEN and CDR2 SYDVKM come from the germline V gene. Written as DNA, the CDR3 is TGTGCCAGCAGTCCGGGACAGGCTAACTATGGCTACACCTTC. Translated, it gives CASSPGQANYGYTF.

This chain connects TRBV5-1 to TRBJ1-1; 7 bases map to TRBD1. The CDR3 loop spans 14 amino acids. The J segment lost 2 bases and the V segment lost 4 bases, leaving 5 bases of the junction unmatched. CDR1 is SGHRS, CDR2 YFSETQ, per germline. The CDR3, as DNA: TGCGCCAGCAGCACCGACAGGGCCAACACTGAAGCTTTCTTT. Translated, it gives CASSTDRANTEAFF.

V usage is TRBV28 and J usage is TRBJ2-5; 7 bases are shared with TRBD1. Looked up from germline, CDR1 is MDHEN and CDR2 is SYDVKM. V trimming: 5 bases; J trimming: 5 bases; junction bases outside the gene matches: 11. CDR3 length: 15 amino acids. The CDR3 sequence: CASSTPGTAQETQYF. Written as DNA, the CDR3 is TGTGCCAGCAGTACTCCCGGGACAGCTCAGGAGACCCAGTACTTC.

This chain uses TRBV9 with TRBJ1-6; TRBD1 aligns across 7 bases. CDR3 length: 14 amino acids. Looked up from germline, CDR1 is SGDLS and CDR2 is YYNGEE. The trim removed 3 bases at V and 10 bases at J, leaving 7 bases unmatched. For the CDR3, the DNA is TGTGCCAGCAGCGACAGGGGAAGTGGCTCACCCCTCCACTTT. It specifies CASSDRGSGSPLHF.

The CDR3 region is CASSEFGEQYF. The CDR3 DNA is TGTGCCAGCAGTGAATTCGGCGAGCAGTACTTC. The rearrangement links TRBV25-1 to TRBJ2-7; no reliable D call. V was pared by 1 base and J by 6 bases, with 4 bases between. The CDR3 is made up of 11 amino acids. Germline-derived CDR1 and CDR2 are MGHDK and SYGVNS.

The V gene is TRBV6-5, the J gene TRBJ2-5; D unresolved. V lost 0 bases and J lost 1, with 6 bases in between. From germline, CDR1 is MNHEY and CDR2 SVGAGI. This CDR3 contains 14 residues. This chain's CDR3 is CASSYSSSQETQYF. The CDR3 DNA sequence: TGTGCCAGCAGTTACTCGAGTAGCCAAGAGACCCAGTACTTC.

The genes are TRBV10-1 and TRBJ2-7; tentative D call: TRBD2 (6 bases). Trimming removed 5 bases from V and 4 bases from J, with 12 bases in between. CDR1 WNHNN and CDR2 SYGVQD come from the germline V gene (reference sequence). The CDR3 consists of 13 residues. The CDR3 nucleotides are TGCGCCAGCAGTCTAGCGCCAGGTTACGAGCAGTACTTC. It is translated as CASSLAPGYEQYF.

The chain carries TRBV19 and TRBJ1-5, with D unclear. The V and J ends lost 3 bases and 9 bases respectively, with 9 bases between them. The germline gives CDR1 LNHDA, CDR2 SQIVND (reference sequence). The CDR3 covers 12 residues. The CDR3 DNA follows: TGTGCCAGTAGTATTGCGGTTCCGCCCCAGCATTTT. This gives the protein CASSIAVPPQHF.

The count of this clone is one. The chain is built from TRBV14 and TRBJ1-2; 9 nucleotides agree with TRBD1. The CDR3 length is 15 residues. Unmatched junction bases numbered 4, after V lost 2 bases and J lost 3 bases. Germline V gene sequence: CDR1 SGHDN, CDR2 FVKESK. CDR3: CASSQRQGVDYGYTF. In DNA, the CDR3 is TGTGCCAGCAGCCAACGACAGGGGGTAGACTATGGCTACACCTTC.

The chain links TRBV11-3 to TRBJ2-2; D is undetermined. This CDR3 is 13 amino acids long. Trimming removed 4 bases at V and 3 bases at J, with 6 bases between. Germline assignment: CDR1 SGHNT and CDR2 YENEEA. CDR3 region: CASSSGDTGELFF. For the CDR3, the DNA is TGTGCCAGCAGCTCAGGCGACACCGGGGAGCTGTTTTTT.

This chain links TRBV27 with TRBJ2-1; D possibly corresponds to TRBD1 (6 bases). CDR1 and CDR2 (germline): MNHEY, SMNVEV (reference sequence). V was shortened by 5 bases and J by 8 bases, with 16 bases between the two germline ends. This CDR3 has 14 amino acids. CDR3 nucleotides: TGTGCCAGCAGTCGTTCAAGCAGGGGTGATGAGCAGTTCTTC. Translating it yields CASSRSSRGDEQFF.

The CDR3 spells CAISETGWSEAFF. CDR3 nucleotides: TGTGCCATCAGTGAGACAGGGTGGTCTGAAGCTTTCTTT. The V and J genes are TRBV10-3 and TRBJ1-1, with a weak D call TRBD1 (6 bases). Trimming removed 2 bases at V and 6 bases at J, with 10 bases between. CDR3 size: 13 residues. CDR1 ENHRY and CDR2 SYGVKD come from the germline V gene.

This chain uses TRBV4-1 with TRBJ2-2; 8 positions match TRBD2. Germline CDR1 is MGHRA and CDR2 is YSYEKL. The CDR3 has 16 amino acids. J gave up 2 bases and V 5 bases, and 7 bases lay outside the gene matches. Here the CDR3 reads CASSGRGGFNTGELFF. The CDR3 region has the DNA TGCGCCAGCAGCGGCCGCGGGGGGTTTAACACCGGGGAGCTGTTTTTT.

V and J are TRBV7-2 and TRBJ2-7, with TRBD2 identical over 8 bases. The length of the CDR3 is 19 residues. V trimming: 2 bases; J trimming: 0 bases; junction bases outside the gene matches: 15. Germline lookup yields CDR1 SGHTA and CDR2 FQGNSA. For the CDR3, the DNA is TGTGCCAGCAGCTTATTGGGGAAAAAAGCGGGGGAGTACTCCTACGAGCAGTACTTC. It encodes CASSLLGKKAGEYSYEQYF.

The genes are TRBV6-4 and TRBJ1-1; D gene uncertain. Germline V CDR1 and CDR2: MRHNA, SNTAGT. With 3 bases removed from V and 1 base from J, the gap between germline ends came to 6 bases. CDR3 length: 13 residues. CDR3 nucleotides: TGTGCCAGCAGTGAGTGGCAGAACACTGAAGCTTTCTTT. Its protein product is CASSEWQNTEAFF.

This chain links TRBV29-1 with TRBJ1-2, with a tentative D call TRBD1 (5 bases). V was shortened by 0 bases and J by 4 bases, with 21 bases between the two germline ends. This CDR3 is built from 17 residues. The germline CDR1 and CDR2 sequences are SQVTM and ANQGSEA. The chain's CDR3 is CSVEDPGGNPRGYGYTF. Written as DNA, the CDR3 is TGCAGCGTTGAAGATCCGGGGGGGAACCCCCGTGGCTATGGCTACACCTTC. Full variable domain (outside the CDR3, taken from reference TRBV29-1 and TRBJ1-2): SAVISQKPSRDICQRGTSLTIQCQVDSQVTMMFWYRQQPGQSLTLIATANQGSEATYESGFVIDKFPISRPNLTFSTLTVSNMSPEDSSIYLCSVEDPGGNPRGYGYTFGSGTRLTVV.

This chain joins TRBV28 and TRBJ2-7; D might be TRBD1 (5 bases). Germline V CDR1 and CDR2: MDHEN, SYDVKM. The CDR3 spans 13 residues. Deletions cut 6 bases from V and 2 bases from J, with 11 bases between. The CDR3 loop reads CASSDGQTYEQYF. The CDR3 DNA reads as TGTGCCAGCAGCGACGGACAAACCTACGAGCAGTACTTC.

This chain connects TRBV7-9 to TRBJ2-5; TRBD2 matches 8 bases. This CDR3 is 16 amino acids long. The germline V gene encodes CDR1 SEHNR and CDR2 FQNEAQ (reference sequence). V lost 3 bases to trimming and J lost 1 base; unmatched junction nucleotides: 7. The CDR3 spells CASSFWLAGPQETQYF. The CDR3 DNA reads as TGTGCCAGCAGCTTCTGGCTAGCGGGCCCCCAAGAGACCCAGTACTTC.

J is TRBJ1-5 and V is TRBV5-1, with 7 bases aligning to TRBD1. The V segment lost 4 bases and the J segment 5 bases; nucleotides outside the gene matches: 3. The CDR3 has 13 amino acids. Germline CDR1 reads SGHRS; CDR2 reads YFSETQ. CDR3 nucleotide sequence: TGCGCCAGCAGCATCGACAGGGATCAGCCCCAGCATTTT. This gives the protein CASSIDRDQPQHF.